This passage covers 21 T cell receptor beta chains from one sample sequenced in a study of T cells in Graves' hyperthyroidism and ophthalmopathy. TCR beta CDR3 regions were amplified from RNA transcripts. Initially, a first-round RT-PCR of the TCR CDR3 employed the HTBI primer set. TCRdb passed the multiplex PCR reads through MiXCR, listing each CDR3 protein once. The sample lists hundreds of thousands of distinct CDR3 sequences, 12% to 15% seen once, with roughly a tenth in the top ten. The sequenced sample was blood. These receptors all come from a woman younger than 30 with Graves' hyperthyroidism.

This rearrangement joins TRBV20-1 to TRBJ2-7, with TRBD1 as a possible D gene (6 bases). CDR3 length: 16 residues. Germline CDR1 reads DFQATT; CDR2 reads SNEGSKA (reference sequence). The V and J ends lost 0 bases and 5 bases respectively, with 20 bases between them. The CDR3 DNA follows: TGCAGTGCTAGAGAGAGAGGAAAGGGGGACCGACACGAGCAGTACTTC. This translates into CSARERGKGDRHEQYF.

At least ten counts were recorded for this clonotype. The chain carries TRBV7-9 and TRBJ1-1; possible D gene TRBD1, 5 bases. The CDR3 is 12 amino acids. Germline loops: CDR1 SEHNR, CDR2 FQNEAQ (reference sequence). V was trimmed by 3 bases and J by 10 bases, leaving 12 bases between them. CDR3 loop: CASSLGRPVAFF. The CDR3 DNA sequence: TGTGCCAGCAGCTTGGGACGGCCGGTAGCTTTCTTT.

This clonotype was detected a few times. The chain is built from TRBV27 and TRBJ2-1, with 11 positions matching TRBD2. The CDR3 contains 15 residues. Per the germline V gene, CDR1 is MNHEY and CDR2 is SMNVEV (reference sequence). Trimming took 7 bases from V and 5 from J; bases not matched to a gene: 7. CDR3 in amino acids: CASTLGTSGHNEQFF. The CDR3 nucleotides are TGTGCCAGCACACTCGGGACTAGCGGACACAATGAGCAGTTCTTC.

This clonotype has at least ten counts. The rearrangement joins TRBV9 to TRBJ2-1; a possible D gene is TRBD1 (6 bases). V gave up 4 bases and J gave up 2 bases, with 13 bases separating them. Per the germline V gene, CDR1 is SGDLS and CDR2 is YYNGEE. The CDR3 length is 15 residues. The CDR3 DNA follows: TGTGCCAGCAGCACCGACAGGCAGCCCTACAATGAGCAGTTCTTC. Translated: CASSTDRQPYNEQFF.

This clonotype showed up just a few times. As DNA, the CDR3 is TGTGCCACCAGTGACCCGGGGGCCAGCACAGATACGCAGTATTTT. This sequence encodes CATSDPGASTDTQYF. The gene calls are TRBV24-1 and TRBJ2-3; D might be TRBD1 or TRBD2, each matching 6 bases. Looked up from germline, CDR1 is KGHDR and CDR2 is SFDVKD. Deletions cut 4 bases from V and 0 bases from J, with 10 bases between. CDR3 length: 15 amino acids.

This clonotype was counted many times. J is TRBJ2-2 and V is TRBV2, with D perhaps matching TRBD1 (5 bases). In germline, CDR1 is SNHLY, CDR2 FYNNEI. Trimming shortened V by 2 bases and J by 0 bases, and 7 bases separated the two germline ends. The CDR3 consists of 15 residues. The CDR3 DNA follows: TGTGCCAGCAGTGAAAGACAGACGAACACCGGGGAGCTGTTTTTT. It is translated as CASSERQTNTGELFF.

This clonotype occurred many times. This chain uses TRBV9 with TRBJ1-2; no clear D gene. The V gene lost 4 bases and the J gene lost 1 base, with 11 bases spanning the gap. The length of the CDR3 is 14 residues. Looked up from germline, CDR1 is SGDLS and CDR2 is YYNGEE. The CDR3 protein is CASSPQTNNYGYTF. The CDR3 region has the DNA TGTGCCAGCAGCCCACAGACCAATAACTATGGCTACACCTTC.

This chain joins TRBV19 and TRBJ1-2; D gene uncertain. CDR1 LNHDA and CDR2 SQIVND come from the germline V gene (reference sequence). The CDR3 sequence is 13 residues long. The V gene lost 4 bases and the J gene lost 4 bases, with 10 bases spanning the gap. The CDR3 coding sequence is TGTGCCAGTAGTAGCCAGGCAGTCTATGGCTACACCTTC. It is translated as CASSSQAVYGYTF. The full variable domain, completed using reference TRBV19 and TRBJ1-2, is DGGITQSPKYLFRKEGQNVTLSCEQNLNHDAMYWYRQDPGQGLRLIYYSQIVNDFQKGDIAEGYSVSREKKESFPLTVTSAQKNPTAFYLCASSSQAVYGYTFGSGTRLTVV.

This clonotype was counted a few times. The rearrangement links TRBV18 to TRBJ2-7; D might be TRBD1 (5 bases). V dropped 2 bases and J dropped 2 bases, with 10 bases sitting between them. The CDR3 covers 14 residues. Germline CDR1 reads KGHSH; CDR2 reads LQKENI. The chain's CDR3 is CASSPARAAYEQYF. CDR3 sequence (DNA): TGTGCCAGCTCACCAGCCAGGGCCGCCTACGAGCAGTACTTC.

V usage is TRBV5-1 and J usage is TRBJ2-7; either TRBD1 or TRBD2 may fit D (5 bases each). The V gene's germline CDR1 is SGHRS and CDR2 YFSETQ. The CDR3 is made up of 16 amino acids. The V gene lost 6 bases and the J gene lost 2 bases, with 21 bases spanning the gap. The CDR3 here is CASKPPTGTLTYEQYF. The DNA of the CDR3 is TGCGCCAGCAAGCCCCCCACCGGGACCCTTACCTACGAGCAGTACTTC. The variable domain in full, completed from reference TRBV5-1 and TRBJ2-7, reads KAGVTQTPRYLIKTRGQQVTLSCSPISGHRSVSWYQQTPGQGLQFLFEYFSETQRNKGNFPGRFSGRQFSNSRSEMNVSTLELGDSALYLCASKPPTGTLTYEQYFGPGTRLTVT.

This clonotype has just a few counts. The chain employs TRBV19 and TRBJ2-1; 10 positions agree with TRBD1. The CDR3 loop spans 13 amino acids. CDR1 LNHDA and CDR2 SQIVND come from the germline V gene (reference sequence). The trim removed 6 bases at V and 6 bases at J, leaving 2 bases unmatched. The CDR3 reads CASSDRGLNEQFF. As DNA, the CDR3 is TGTGCCAGTAGCGACAGGGGGCTCAATGAGCAGTTCTTC. The entire variable domain, with the rest obtained from reference TRBV19 and TRBJ2-1, is as follows: DGGITQSPKYLFRKEGQNVTLSCEQNLNHDAMYWYRQDPGQGLRLIYYSQIVNDFQKGDIAEGYSVSREKKESFPLTVTSAQKNPTAFYLCASSDRGLNEQFFGPGTRLTVL.

The rearrangement links TRBV6-1 to TRBJ2-7; maybe TRBD1 (5 bases). Looked up from germline, CDR1 is MNHNS and CDR2 is SASEGT. This CDR3 contains 11 residues. With 8 bases removed from V and 5 bases from J, the gap between germline ends came to 10 bases. CDR3 DNA: TGTGCCAGCCGCAGGGTCCACGAGCAGTACTTC. It codes for CASRRVHEQYF.

The chain joins TRBV5-6 to TRBJ2-7; 8 nucleotides align to TRBD2. CDR1 is SGHDT and CDR2 is YYEEEE in the germline V gene. With 2 bases clipped from V and 3 bases from J, the junction kept 13 bases outside the gene matches. The CDR3 extends over 17 amino acids. The CDR3 reads CASSLMPPSGGYYEQYF. The CDR3 DNA reads TGTGCCAGCAGCTTAATGCCGCCAAGCGGGGGTTACTACGAGCAGTACTTC. The full variable domain, completed using reference TRBV5-6 and TRBJ2-7, is DAGVTQSPTHLIKTRGQQVTLRCSPKSGHDTVSWYQQALGQGPQFIFQYYEEEERQRGNFPDRFSGHQFPNYSSELNVNALLLGDSALYLCASSLMPPSGGYYEQYFGPGTRLTVT.

The chain uses TRBV28 and TRBJ2-7; D possibly uses TRBD1 or TRBD2 (5 bases each). Germline CDR1 and CDR2: MDHEN and SYDVKM. CDR3 length: 13 amino acids. V lost 7 bases to trimming and J lost 9 bases, with 19 bases between them. The CDR3 DNA is TGTGCCAGCACCCGGGACCAGAGTTTCGGGCAGTACTTC. The encoded protein is CASTRDQSFGQYF.

This clonotype came up a few times. The V call is TRBV2, the J call TRBJ1-6; no reliable D call. Trimming removed 2 bases from V and 5 bases from J, with 16 bases in between. This CDR3 spans 17 amino acids. Germline CDR1 and CDR2: SNHLY and FYNNEI. CDR3 in amino acids: CASSERLFVDHNSPLHF. The CDR3 coding sequence is TGTGCCAGCAGTGAAAGGCTGTTTGTGGATCATAATTCACCCCTCCACTTT.

In this sample, this clonotype turned up many times. The chain couples TRBV20-1 to TRBJ2-3; D uncertain. There are 13 residues in the CDR3. Germline lookup yields CDR1 DFQATT and CDR2 SNEGSKA (reference sequence). V lost 3 bases and J 5 bases, leaving 12 bases between the germline ends. In DNA form, the CDR3 reads TGCAGTGCTAGTCCCCTAGAAGAAGATACGCAGTATTTT. It yields the protein CSASPLEEDTQYF.

There are many counts of this clonotype. This sequence joins TRBV7-9 and TRBJ2-1; TRBD2 matches 8 bases. Germline V gene lookup returns CDR1 SEHNR and CDR2 FQNEAQ (reference sequence). This CDR3 has 13 residues. V dropped 10 bases and J dropped 7; count of bases not matched to a gene: 9. For the CDR3, the DNA is TGTGCCAAAAGCGGGAGTCTGGGGAATGAGCAGTTCTTC. It codes for CAKSGSLGNEQFF.

This clonotype has a count of ten or more. This CDR3 reads CASSRQVHQPQHF. The CDR3 bases are TGTGCCAGCAGTCGACAGGTACATCAGCCCCAGCATTTT. This chain uses TRBV6-1 with TRBJ1-5; a weak D match, TRBD1 (6 bases). CDR3 size: 13 residues. V gave up 5 bases and J gave up 5 bases, with 10 bases separating them. Germline V gene lookup returns CDR1 MNHNS and CDR2 SASEGT.

This clonotype was recorded at least ten times. The rearrangement uses TRBV20-1 and TRBJ2-2; TRBD1 agrees at 9 bases. Losses at the gene ends were 6 bases for V and 7 bases for J; bases not matched to a gene: 9. This CDR3 spans 14 amino acids. Germline V gene lookup returns CDR1 DFQATT and CDR2 SNEGSKA (reference sequence). CDR3 protein: CSASQTGGLGELFF. CDR3 nucleotides: TGCAGTGCGAGCCAGACAGGGGGACTCGGGGAGCTGTTTTTT.

This clonotype was counted a few times. The gene calls are TRBV4-1 and TRBJ2-3; 9 bases map to TRBD1. CDR3 length equals 17 residues. Germline trimming cut 4 bases from V and 7 bases from J; bases unmatched to any gene: 15. CDR1 is MGHRA, CDR2 YSYEKL, per germline. The CDR3: CASSPLLTGGKPYTQYF. The CDR3 DNA reads as TGCGCCAGCAGCCCTCTATTGACAGGGGGTAAACCCTATACGCAGTATTTT.

This chain links TRBV27 with TRBJ1-3, with D uncertain. The V gene lost 3 bases and the J gene lost 0 bases, with 15 bases spanning the gap. The CDR3 runs to 17 residues. CDR1 is MNHEY, CDR2 SMNVEV, per germline (reference sequence). The CDR3 sequence: CASSFYEGVFSGNTIYF. Here the CDR3 DNA reads TGTGCCAGCAGTTTCTATGAAGGAGTTTTCTCTGGAAACACCATATATTTT.